This record looks at one T cell receptor (beta chain) sequence and its context. Its antigen is not known. Repertoires were generated with immunoSEQ multiplex PCR, while TCRdb's copy carries only in-frame clones and drops some. The table has tens of thousands of clones, 84% seen once. These data come from a study of OX40 agonist ivuxolimab in advanced cancers. This CDR3 contains 13 residues. V gave up 3 bases and J gave up 8 bases, with 14 bases separating them. Study-wide points: Low levels of normalized T-cell clonal expansion also appeared in some nonresponders. On average, CD8+ T cells showed a greater number of expanded clones than CD4+. Researchers did not determine the expanded peripheral T cells' antigen specificity. Both CD4+ and CD8+ T cell populations in blood had undergone clonal expansion by week 6 at 0.1 to 3.0 mg/kg.

This chain joins TRBV23-1 and TRBJ2-7; TRBD1 might be the D (5 bases). TRBV23-1 is given ORF status, its function remaining uncertain. The source of this sequence is an adult with an advanced solid tumor such as melanoma, head and neck, liver or kidney cancer. Here the sequenced sample was CD4+ or CD8+ T cells sorted from blood, taken in a trial of the OX40 agonist ivuxolimab. CDR3 nucleotides: TGCGCCAGCAGTCATGCTATCACAGGCAAGCAGTACTTC. Amino acid sequence: CASSHAITGKQYF.